This T cell receptor beta chain was sequenced for a study of control samples from healthy donors and cancer patients. In germline, CDR1 is MNHEY, CDR2 SMNVEV (reference sequence). This CDR3 spans 17 amino acids. The V end was cut by 3 bases, the J end by 2 bases, with 14 bases between. Measured with immunoSEQ multiplex PCR; TCRdb has only the in-frame clones, and not every one. The sample includes about 110,000 clones, approximately 90% of them seen just once. This chain uses TRBV27 with TRBJ2-6, with D possibly TRBD2 on 5 matching bases. Sequencing was carried out using blood. This receptor was taken from a young woman in good health. The DNA for the CDR3 is TGTGCCAGCAGTTTCGAACCGGGAACTACTGGGGCCAACGTCCTGACTTTC. Amino acid sequence: CASSFEPGTTGANVLTF.